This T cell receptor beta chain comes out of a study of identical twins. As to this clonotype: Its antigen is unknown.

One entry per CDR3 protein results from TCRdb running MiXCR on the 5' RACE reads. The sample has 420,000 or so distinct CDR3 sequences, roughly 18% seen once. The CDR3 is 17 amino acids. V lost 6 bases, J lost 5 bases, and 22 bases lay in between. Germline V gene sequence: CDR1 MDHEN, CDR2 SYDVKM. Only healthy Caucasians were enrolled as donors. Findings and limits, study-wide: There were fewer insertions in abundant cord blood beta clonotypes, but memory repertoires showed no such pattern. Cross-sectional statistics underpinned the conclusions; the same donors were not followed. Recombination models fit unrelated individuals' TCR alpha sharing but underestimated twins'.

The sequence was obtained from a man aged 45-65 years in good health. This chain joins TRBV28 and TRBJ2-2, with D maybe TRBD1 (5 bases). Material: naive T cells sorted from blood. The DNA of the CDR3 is TGTGCCAGCAGATCTGGGCTGGCAGGGCTCAGGACCGGGGAGCTGTTTTTT. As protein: CASRSGLAGLRTGELFF.